Detailed here is one T cell receptor (beta chain). What it binds is not known. The sample carries other DNA sequences with the same CDR3. This CDR3 region has 11 residues. CDR1 is MDHEN, CDR2 SYDVKM, per germline. Trimming removed 5 bases from V and 7 bases from J, with 6 bases in between. TCRdb keeps only in-frame clones here, not all; method: immunoSEQ multiplex PCR. Found here are approximately 1,000,000 clones, around three quarters of them singletons; the top ten hold 0.89%. This record belongs to a study of shared clonotypes between healthy human individuals. Regarding the study as a whole: Though the depth was large, rarefaction showed that sorted-subset sequencing was incomplete. Sampling covered nothing but blood. Tissue TCR repertoires likely differ from those found in blood.

The sample was memory CD4+ T cells from PBMCs. Subset noted: CD45RA-negative fraction. This receptor was obtained from a young man in good health. Some clones in this sample may be carry-over from other donors' samples. This chain connects TRBV28 to TRBJ2-1, with no clear D. In DNA, the CDR3 is TGTGCCAGCAGTCAAAGGAATGAGCAGTTCTTC. Translated, it gives CASSQRNEQFF.